This TCR beta chain was recovered during a study of blood T cell repertoires in COVID-19. Study-level information: Acute-phase and convalescent COVID-19 samples originated in the United States, Italy and Spain.

As originally analysed: Reference gene primers were amplified, and this amplification served to estimate nucleated cell counts. Some clones are missing from TCRdb's copy, which holds only in-frame ones; the method was immunoSEQ multiplex PCR. V and J calls plus clone size are reproduced from that table; the DNA served to infer D and trimming. Altogether over 250,000 clones are present, around nine tenths being singletons, with the ten largest covering about 2.7%. Trimming pared 0 bases from V and 7 bases from J, leaving 6 bases between. Germline lookup yields CDR1 GTSNPN and CDR2 SVGIG (reference sequence). This CDR3 has 11 amino acids. Each participant's cohort was designated according to participant-reported clinical history.

Sequenced sample: PBMCs or T cells enriched from blood (not recorded which). The TCR originated in a woman under 30 who had recovered from COVID-19. The gene calls are TRBV30 and TRBJ1-1; D is undetermined. CDR3: CAWSVMSEAFF. In DNA, the CDR3 is TGTGCCTGGAGTGTAATGAGTGAAGCTTTCTTT.